One TCR beta chain is described in this entry. This record belongs to a study of brain T cells in children with intractable seizures. Clones were read by immunoSEQ multiplex PCR, and TCRdb kept only the in-frame ones, dropping some. The sample contains about 120,000 clones, approximately 94% of which appear only once. Looked up from germline, CDR1 is LNHDA and CDR2 is SQIVND (reference sequence). Trimming took off 6 bases at V and 6 bases at J, with 15 bases between the two ends. This CDR3 has 13 residues. The sequenced sample was peripheral blood, obtained at surgery. The gene calls are TRBV19 and TRBJ2-7; TRBD2 is a possible D gene (6 bases). The clonotype originates from a boy under two years old with hemimegalencephaly and intractable seizures. Here the CDR3 reads CASSPGLLFEQYF. Here the CDR3 DNA reads TGTGCCAGTAGCCCGGGACTCCTTTTCGAGCAGTACTTC.